Below, 14 T cell receptor beta chains from the same sample are listed, as sequenced in a study of T cell changes during pregnancy in multiple sclerosis. Libraries were prepared by immunoSEQ multiplex PCR; TCRdb keeps only in-frame clonotypes and omits some of them. The sample contains about 98,000 clones, around 92% of which appear only once. This material consisted of peripheral blood, taken after pregnancy. These receptor sequences come from a female donor in good health, enrolled as a control in a pregnancy study.

This sequence joins TRBV6-5 and TRBJ2-2; no reliable D call. This CDR3 has 15 amino acids. Trimming removed 4 bases at V and 4 bases at J, with 13 bases between. Germline CDR1 is MNHEY and CDR2 is SVGAGI. CDR3 bases: TGTGCCAGCAGTTTCGGCGGTGGTATCACCGGGGAGCTGTTTTTT. This sequence encodes CASSFGGGITGELFF.

The chain's CDR3 is CASSLAPGLLSYEQYF. Here the CDR3 DNA reads TGTGCCAGCAGCTTAGCGCCCGGACTATTATCCTACGAGCAGTACTTC. The rearrangement links TRBV7-8 to TRBJ2-7; the D gene is possibly TRBD2 (6 bases). Germline V gene lookup returns CDR1 SGHVS and CDR2 FQNEAQ. The ends were cut back, 0 bases at V and 1 base at J, with 13 bases in the middle. The CDR3 contains 16 residues.

The chain has TRBV6-1 and TRBJ2-5, with D perhaps TRBD2 (6 bases). The CDR3 length is 14 residues. The germline V gene encodes CDR1 MNHNS and CDR2 SASEGT. V gave up 8 bases and J gave up 2 bases, with 15 bases separating them. CDR3 amino acids: CASGGAARQETQYF. CDR3 bases: TGTGCCAGCGGAGGGGCTGCCCGACAAGAGACCCAGTACTTC.

The rearrangement links TRBV7-9 to TRBJ2-6, with a tentative D call TRBD1 (7 bases). In germline, CDR1 is SEHNR, CDR2 FQNEAQ (reference sequence). CDR3 length: 15 residues. The ends were cut back, 11 bases at V and 4 bases at J, with 18 bases in the middle. The CDR3 coding sequence is TGTGCCGTCCCCAGGGGGGCGTCAGGGGCCAACGTCCTGACTTTC. Translating gives CAVPRGASGANVLTF. The full variable domain, rest sourced from reference TRBV7-9 and TRBJ2-6, is DTGVSQNPRHKITKRGQNVTFRCDPISEHNRLYWYRQTLGQGPEFLTYFQNEAQLEKSRLLSDRFSAERPKGSFSTLEIQRTEQGDSAMYLCAVPRGASGANVLTFGAGSRLTVL.

The genes are TRBV14 and TRBJ2-3; 8 positions agree with TRBD1. Trimming removed 5 bases from V and 5 bases from J; junction bases left unmatched: 12. This CDR3 spans 16 amino acids. Germline assignment: CDR1 SGHDN and CDR2 FVKESK. The CDR3 loop reads CASSTIRGRKIDTQYF. The CDR3 region has the DNA TGTGCCAGCAGCACAATCAGGGGGCGCAAGATAGATACGCAGTATTTT.

This chain joins TRBV6-1 and TRBJ1-5, with 8 bases fitting TRBD1. In germline, CDR1 is MNHNS, CDR2 SASEGT. The CDR3 is 13 amino acids. The V and J ends lost 10 bases and 2 bases, in that order; junction bases with no gene match: 4. The CDR3 DNA is TGTGCCACCGGGGACAGGCGCAATCAGCCCCAGCATTTT. It translates to CATGDRRNQPQHF.

The chain joins TRBV19 to TRBJ2-1; the match to TRBD2 covers 12 bases. J gave up 0 bases and V 4 bases, and 13 bases lay outside the gene matches. The CDR3 length is 20 residues. The germline CDR1 and CDR2 sequences are LNHDA and SQIVND (reference sequence). CDR3 amino acids: CASSNSSGRAFLSSYNEQFF. CDR3 bases: TGTGCCAGTAGTAACTCTAGCGGGAGGGCCTTTTTGAGCTCCTACAATGAGCAGTTCTTC.

This clone was observed once. The J gene is TRBJ2-5, the V gene TRBV7-9, with 7 bases fitting TRBD1. The DNA end lines up better with TRBJ2-7; the J call may be wrong. In germline, CDR1 is SEHNR, CDR2 FQNEAQ (reference sequence). The CDR3 totals 15 residues. CDR3 nucleotide sequence: TGTGCCAGCAGCCCAGACAGGGCCTTACGCTACGAGCAGTACTTC. Residues: CASSPDRALRYEQYF.

This rearrangement joins TRBV7-9 to TRBJ2-7; TRBD2 aligns across 8 bases. The CDR3 totals 16 residues. Germline V gene data show CDR1 as SEHNR and CDR2 as FQNEAQ (reference sequence). V gave up 5 bases and J gave up 4 bases; unmatched junction bases: 13. In DNA form, the CDR3 reads TGTGCCAGCAGCGACCTGAAGGAGCGGGAGATATACGAGCAGTACTTC. It translates to CASSDLKEREIYEQYF.

The rearrangement joins TRBV9 to TRBJ2-2; 7 positions match TRBD1. The J segment lost 2 bases and the V segment lost 4 bases, leaving 8 bases of the junction unmatched. The CDR3 runs 16 residues. Germline CDR1 and CDR2: SGDLS and YYNGEE. The CDR3 sequence: CASSSTQGVNTGELFF. The DNA of the CDR3 is TGTGCCAGCAGCTCTACTCAGGGGGTCAACACCGGGGAGCTGTTTTTT.

V is TRBV10-3 and J is TRBJ2-3; 14 bases fit TRBD2. The CDR3 has 14 residues. V lost 6 bases and J lost 4; bases outside the gene matches: 0. CDR1 and CDR2 (germline): ENHRY, SYGVKD. The CDR3 here is CAIRTSGGADTQYF. CDR3 nucleotides: TGTGCCATCAGGACTAGCGGGGGGGCAGATACGCAGTATTTT.

The V gene is TRBV4-1, the J gene TRBJ1-2; a weak D match, TRBD1 (6 bases). Germline V gives CDR1 MGHRA, CDR2 YSYEKL. This CDR3 has 15 amino acids. V shed 0 bases and J shed 4 bases, with 12 bases lying between them. This CDR3 is CASSQDPQGTYGYTF. As DNA, the CDR3 is TGCGCCAGCAGCCAAGATCCACAGGGTACCTATGGCTACACCTTC.

This chain links TRBV19 with TRBJ1-1; TRBD1 agrees at 9 bases. V shed 6 bases and J 2 bases; nucleotides not matched to a gene: 10. CDR3 length: 16 residues. From germline, CDR1 is LNHDA and CDR2 SQIVND (reference sequence). Here the CDR3 DNA reads TGTGCCAGTAGAGGGGACAGGGTAAGGAGTAACACTGAAGCTTTCTTT. Protein: CASRGDRVRSNTEAFF.

Remarks on this clone: Other DNA sequences within the sample encode an identical CDR3. The chain recombines TRBV6-6 with TRBJ2-3; D ambiguous. The CDR3 runs 15 residues. V lost 3 bases, J lost 1 base, and 11 bases lay in between. Per germline, CDR1 MNHNY and CDR2 SVGAGI (reference sequence). The CDR3 protein is CASSYLGRRTDTQYF. The CDR3 nucleotides are TGTGCCAGCAGTTATTTGGGCCGGCGCACAGATACGCAGTATTTT.